This TCR beta chain comes out of a study of blood T cell repertoires in COVID-19. CDR3 size: 14 residues. Germline values: CDR1 SGHRS, CDR2 YFSETQ. V shed 4 bases and J shed 10 bases, with 20 bases lying between them. Assay used: immunoSEQ multiplex PCR; TCRdb lists only in-frame clones, some missing. The table has a few hundred thousand clones, around 85% seen once. Sequenced input: peripheral blood. The sequence was obtained from a human donor in a cohort sampled during active COVID-19. The chain uses TRBV5-1 and TRBJ2-5; D is ambiguous. CDR3 nucleotide sequence: TGCGCCAGCAGCCCCCGAGAACTCGTAAACCACCAGTACTTC. As protein: CASSPRELVNHQYF.